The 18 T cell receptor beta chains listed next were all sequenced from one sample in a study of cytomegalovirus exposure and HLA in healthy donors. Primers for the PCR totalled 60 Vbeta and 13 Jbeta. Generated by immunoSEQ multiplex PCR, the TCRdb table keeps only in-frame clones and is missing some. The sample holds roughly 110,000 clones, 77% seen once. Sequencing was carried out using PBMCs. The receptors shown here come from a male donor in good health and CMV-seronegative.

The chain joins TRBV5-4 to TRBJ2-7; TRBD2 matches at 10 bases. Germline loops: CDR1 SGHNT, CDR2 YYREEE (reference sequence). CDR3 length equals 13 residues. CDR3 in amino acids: CTTRLAGFHEQYF. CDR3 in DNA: TGTACCACGAGACTAGCGGGCTTCCACGAGCAGTACTTC.

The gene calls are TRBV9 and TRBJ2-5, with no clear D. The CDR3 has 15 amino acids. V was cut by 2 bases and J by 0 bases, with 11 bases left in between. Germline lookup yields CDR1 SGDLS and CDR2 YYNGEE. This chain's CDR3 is CASSVENGDQETQYF. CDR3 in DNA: TGTGCCAGCAGCGTGGAGAACGGAGACCAAGAGACCCAGTACTTC.

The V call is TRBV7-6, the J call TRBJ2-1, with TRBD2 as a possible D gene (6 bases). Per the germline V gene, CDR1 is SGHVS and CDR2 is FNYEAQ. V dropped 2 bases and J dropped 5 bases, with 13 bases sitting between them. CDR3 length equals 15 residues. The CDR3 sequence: CASSLQWEVNNEQFF. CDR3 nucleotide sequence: TGTGCCAGCAGCTTACAGTGGGAGGTAAACAATGAGCAGTTCTTC.

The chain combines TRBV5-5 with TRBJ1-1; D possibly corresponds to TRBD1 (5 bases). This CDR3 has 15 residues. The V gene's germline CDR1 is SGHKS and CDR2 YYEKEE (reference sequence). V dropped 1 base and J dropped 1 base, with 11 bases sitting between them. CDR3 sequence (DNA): TGTGCCAGCAGCTTGTATCGTAGGGGGAACACTGAAGCTTTCTTT. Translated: CASSLYRRGNTEAFF.

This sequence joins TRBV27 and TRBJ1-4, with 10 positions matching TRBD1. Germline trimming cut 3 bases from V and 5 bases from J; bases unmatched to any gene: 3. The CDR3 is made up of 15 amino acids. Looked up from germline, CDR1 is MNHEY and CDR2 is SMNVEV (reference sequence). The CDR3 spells CASSFWTGGNEKLFF. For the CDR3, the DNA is TGTGCCAGCAGTTTTTGGACAGGGGGGAATGAAAAACTGTTTTTT. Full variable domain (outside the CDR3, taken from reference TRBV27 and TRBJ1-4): EAQVTQNPRYLITVTGKKLTVTCSQNMNHEYMSWYRQDPGLGLRQIYYSMNVEVTDKGDVPEGYKVSRKEKRNFPLILESPSPNQTSLYFCASSFWTGGNEKLFFGSGTQLSVL.

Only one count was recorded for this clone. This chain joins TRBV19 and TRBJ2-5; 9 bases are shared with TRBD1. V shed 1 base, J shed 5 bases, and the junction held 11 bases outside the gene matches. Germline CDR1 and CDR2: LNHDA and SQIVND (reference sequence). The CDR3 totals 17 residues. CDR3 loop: CASSIATGGAFGETQYF. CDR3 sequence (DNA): TGTGCCAGTAGTATAGCCACAGGGGGCGCGTTCGGTGAGACCCAGTACTTC.

The CDR3 DNA sequence: TGTGCCTGGAGTGTAACCTGGAGACAGATCACAGATACGCAGTATTTT. Protein sequence: CAWSVTWRQITDTQYF. This chain joins TRBV30 and TRBJ2-3; possibly TRBD1 for D (5 bases). Germline V CDR1 and CDR2: GTSNPN, SVGIG (reference sequence). This CDR3 is built from 16 residues. Trimming cost V 0 bases and J 2 bases, with 15 bases left between them.

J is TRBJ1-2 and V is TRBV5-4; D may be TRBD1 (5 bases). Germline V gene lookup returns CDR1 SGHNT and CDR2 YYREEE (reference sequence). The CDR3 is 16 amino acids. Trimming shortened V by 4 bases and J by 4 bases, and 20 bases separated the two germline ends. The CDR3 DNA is TGTGCCAGCAGCCCCCTTGGGGGGATGAAGGGCTATGGCTACACCTTC. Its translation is CASSPLGGMKGYGYTF.

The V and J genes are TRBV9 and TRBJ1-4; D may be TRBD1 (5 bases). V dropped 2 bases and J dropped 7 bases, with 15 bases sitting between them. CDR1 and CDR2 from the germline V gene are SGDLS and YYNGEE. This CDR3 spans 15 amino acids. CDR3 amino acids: CASSVPGGGSEKLFF. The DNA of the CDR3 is TGTGCCAGCAGCGTCCCCGGCGGGGGGTCTGAAAAACTGTTTTTT.

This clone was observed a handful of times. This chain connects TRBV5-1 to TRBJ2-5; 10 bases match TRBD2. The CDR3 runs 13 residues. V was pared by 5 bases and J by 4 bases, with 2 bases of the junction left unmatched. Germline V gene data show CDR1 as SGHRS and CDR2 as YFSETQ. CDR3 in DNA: TGCGCCAGCAGGCTAGCGGGAGTAGAGACCCAGTACTTC. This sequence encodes CASRLAGVETQYF.

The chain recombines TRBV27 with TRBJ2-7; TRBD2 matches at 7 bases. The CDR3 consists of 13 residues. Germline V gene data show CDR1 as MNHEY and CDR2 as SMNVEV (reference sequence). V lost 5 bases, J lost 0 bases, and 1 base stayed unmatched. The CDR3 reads CASSPSGSYEQYF. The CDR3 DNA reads TGTGCCAGCAGTCCTAGCGGCTCCTACGAGCAGTACTTC.

The DNA of the CDR3 is TGTGCCAGCAGCTTAGTCTGGAGGGCCGGGGAGACCCAGTACTTC. It is translated as CASSLVWRAGETQYF. The chain uses TRBV7-2 and TRBJ2-5; TRBD2 is a possible D gene (6 bases). The CDR3 contains 15 residues. V was trimmed by 1 base and J by 5 bases, leaving 14 bases between them. Germline assignment: CDR1 SGHTA and CDR2 FQGNSA.

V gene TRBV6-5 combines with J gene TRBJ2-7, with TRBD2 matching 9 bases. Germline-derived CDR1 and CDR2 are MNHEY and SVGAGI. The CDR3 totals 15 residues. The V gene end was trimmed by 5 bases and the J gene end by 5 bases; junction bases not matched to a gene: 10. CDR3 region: CASSAGTSYLHEQYF. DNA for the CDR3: TGTGCCAGCAGTGCCGGGACTAGCTACTTACACGAGCAGTACTTC.

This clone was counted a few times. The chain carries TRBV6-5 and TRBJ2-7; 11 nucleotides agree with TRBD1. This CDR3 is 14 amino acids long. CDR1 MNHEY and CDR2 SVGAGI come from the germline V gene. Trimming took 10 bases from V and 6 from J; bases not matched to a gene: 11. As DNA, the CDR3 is TGTGCCATTCGACCGGACAGGGGGCATCTCGAGCAGTACTTC. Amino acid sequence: CAIRPDRGHLEQYF.

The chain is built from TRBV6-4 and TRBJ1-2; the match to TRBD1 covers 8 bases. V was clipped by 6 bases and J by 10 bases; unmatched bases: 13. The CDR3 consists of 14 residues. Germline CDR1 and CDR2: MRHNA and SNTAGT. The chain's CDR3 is CASRTTQGAQDYTF. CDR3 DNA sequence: TGTGCCAGCAGGACCACGCAGGGGGCGCAGGACTACACCTTC.

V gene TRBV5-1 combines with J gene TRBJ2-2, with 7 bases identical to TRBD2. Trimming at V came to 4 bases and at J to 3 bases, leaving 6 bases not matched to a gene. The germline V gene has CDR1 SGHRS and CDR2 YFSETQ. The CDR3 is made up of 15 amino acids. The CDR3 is CASSREAGYTGELFF. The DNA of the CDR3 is TGCGCCAGCAGCCGAGAAGCGGGATACACCGGGGAGCTGTTTTTT. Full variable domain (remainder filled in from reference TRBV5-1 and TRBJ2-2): KAGVTQTPRYLIKTRGQQVTLSCSPISGHRSVSWYQQTPGQGLQFLFEYFSETQRNKGNFPGRFSGRQFSNSRSEMNVSTLELGDSALYLCASSREAGYTGELFFGEGSRLTVL.

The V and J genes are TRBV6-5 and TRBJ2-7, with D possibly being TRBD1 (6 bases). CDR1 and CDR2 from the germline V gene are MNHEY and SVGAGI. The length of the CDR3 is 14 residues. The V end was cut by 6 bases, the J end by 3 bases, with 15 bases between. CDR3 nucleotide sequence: TGTGCCAGCAGCCCCGACAGGCTCTTCTACGAGCAGTACTTC. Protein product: CASSPDRLFYEQYF.

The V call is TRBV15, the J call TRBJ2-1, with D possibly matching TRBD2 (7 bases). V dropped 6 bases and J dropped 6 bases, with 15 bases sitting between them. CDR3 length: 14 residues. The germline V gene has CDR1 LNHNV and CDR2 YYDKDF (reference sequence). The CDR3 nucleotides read TGTGCCACCAGTACGGGGGGCGACTCCAATGAGCAGTTCTTC. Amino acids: CATSTGGDSNEQFF. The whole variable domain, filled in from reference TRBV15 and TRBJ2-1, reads DAMVIQNPRYQVTQFGKPVTLSCSQTLNHNVMYWYQQKSSQAPKLLFHYYDKDFNNEADTPDNFQSRRPNTSFCFLDIRSPGLGDTAMYLCATSTGGDSNEQFFGPGTRLTVL.